These 19 T cell receptor beta chains originate from one sample sequenced in a study of identical twins. One entry per CDR3 protein results from TCRdb running MiXCR on the 5' RACE reads. The table records 400,000 to 550,000 distinct CDR3 sequences, roughly an eighth of them present only once. This sample was shared with a second study, whose subject was yellow fever vaccine responses in identical twins.

The sample was CD4+ T cells sorted from blood. These receptor sequences come from a woman aged 18-29 years in good health.

This clonotype was seen only a few times. The chain links TRBV4-3 to TRBJ2-7; D ambiguous. The CDR3 runs to 13 residues. The V and J ends lost 1 base and 4 bases respectively, with 8 bases between them. Germline assignment: CDR1 LGHNA and CDR2 YSLEER. The CDR3: CASSQALGYEQYF. CDR3 nucleotides: TGCGCCAGCAGCCAAGCCCTTGGGTACGAGCAGTACTTC.

This clonotype was picked up a small number of times. This chain joins TRBV29-1 and TRBJ2-2; TRBD2 matches at 7 bases. CDR1 SQVTM and CDR2 ANQGSEA come from the germline V gene. The length of the CDR3 is 14 residues. With V trimmed by 4 bases and J by 1 base, 3 bases remained unmatched. The CDR3 here is CSVVSSGNTGELFF. CDR3 coding DNA: TGCAGCGTTGTTTCTAGCGGGAACACCGGGGAGCTGTTTTTT.

The gene calls are TRBV5-6 and TRBJ2-7; perhaps TRBD1 as D (5 bases). Trimming removed 1 base from V and 2 bases from J, with 13 bases in between. CDR1 and CDR2 (germline): SGHDT, YYEEEE. This CDR3 has 15 residues. The CDR3 bases are TGTGCCAGCAGCTTGCCAGGGTCTTCCGCCTACGAGCAGTACTTC. This codes for CASSLPGSSAYEQYF.

This clonotype was counted a few times. This chain uses TRBV3-1 with TRBJ2-1; D is possibly TRBD1 (5 bases). Per the germline V gene, CDR1 is LGHDT and CDR2 is YNNKEL (reference sequence). CDR3 length: 15 residues. The V gene lost 0 bases and the J gene lost 5 bases, with 11 bases spanning the gap. The CDR3 DNA reads TGTGCCAGCAGCCAAGAAGGCAGGGTTCACAATGAGCAGTTCTTC. Amino acids: CASSQEGRVHNEQFF.

In this sample, this clonotype turned up many times. The CDR3 nucleotides are TGCAGCGCGGCTTCTAGGGCCCCCTACAATGAGCAGTTCTTC. This codes for CSAASRAPYNEQFF. This chain joins TRBV29-1 and TRBJ2-1; no firm D call. The CDR3 sequence is 14 residues long. V was cut by 7 bases and J by 2 bases, with 15 bases left in between. Germline values: CDR1 SQVTM, CDR2 ANQGSEA.

This clonotype was seen a few times. The chain carries TRBV7-9 and TRBJ1-4; no firm D call. This CDR3 region has 16 residues. Trimming left V 1 base short and J 0 bases short, with 9 bases between. CDR1 and CDR2 (germline): SEHNR, FQNEAQ (reference sequence). CDR3 in amino acids: CASSLVLAATNEKLFF. Here the CDR3 DNA reads TGTGCCAGCAGCTTAGTCTTGGCAGCAACTAATGAAAAACTGTTTTTT.

This chain uses TRBV11-3 with TRBJ1-1; no definite D call. In germline, CDR1 is SGHNT, CDR2 YENEEA. This CDR3 spans 16 amino acids. The ends were cut back, 4 bases at V and 1 base at J, with 16 bases in the middle. In nucleotides, the CDR3 is TGTGCCAGCAGCTCGAATCCGGGGAACTGGAACACTGAAGCTTTCTTT. Protein: CASSSNPGNWNTEAFF.

This clonotype was seen ten or more times. Relative to the germline gene, one junction end is altered; a read error may explain this. The chain joins TRBV5-1 to TRBJ2-3; possibly TRBD2 for D (5 bases). CDR1 is SGHRS, CDR2 YFSETQ, per germline. This CDR3 has 13 amino acids. Written as DNA, the CDR3 is TGTGCTAGCAGCTTAGGCCCGACAGATACGCAGTATTTT. Translating gives CASSLGPTDTQYF.

The sample holds a few counts of this clonotype. The rearrangement joins TRBV15 to TRBJ2-5; D possibly corresponds to TRBD1 (5 bases). The CDR3 runs 13 residues. Trimming cost V 1 base and J 4 bases, with 7 bases left between them. The germline CDR1 and CDR2 sequences are LNHNV and YYDKDF (reference sequence). The CDR3 nucleotides read TGTGCCACCAGCAGAGGACAGAGAGAGACCCAGTACTTC. Translation: CATSRGQRETQYF.

V usage is TRBV12-3 or TRBV12-4 and J usage is TRBJ1-1; TRBD1 aligns across 8 bases. The CDR3 is 14 residues long. V was clipped by 8 bases and J by 3 bases; unmatched bases: 8. DNA of the CDR3: TGTGCCAGCGGCCCGGACAGGGCGGACACTGAAGCTTTCTTT. Protein sequence: CASGPDRADTEAFF.

This clonotype was recorded a few times. The chain recombines TRBV28 with TRBJ2-7, with TRBD1 identical over 7 bases. Germline values: CDR1 MDHEN, CDR2 SYDVKM. The CDR3 consists of 16 residues. V lost 8 bases and J lost 5; bases outside the gene matches: 18. CDR3 DNA: TGTGCCAGCGGTGAGAAACGACAGGGAAGGGTCCACGAGCAGTACTTC. Encoded protein: CASGEKRQGRVHEQYF.

This clonotype came up a few times. The CDR3 spells CAISDRVDTQYF. CDR3 bases: TGTGCCATCAGTGACAGGGTAGATACGCAGTATTTT. J is TRBJ2-3 and V is TRBV10-3, with TRBD1 as a possible D gene (5 bases). This CDR3 contains 12 residues. The germline V and J ends were trimmed by 3 bases and 5 bases, with 6 bases remaining between them. Germline CDR1 ENHRY, CDR2 SYGVKD.

This clonotype was observed a handful of times. The chain is built from TRBV10-3 and TRBJ2-3; 7 bases fit TRBD2. CDR3 length: 15 amino acids. J lost 2 bases, V lost 7 bases, and 9 bases had no gene match. Germline V gives CDR1 ENHRY, CDR2 SYGVKD. The CDR3 sequence is CAINFGGSITDTQYF. The CDR3 region has the DNA TGTGCCATCAATTTCGGCGGGAGTATCACAGATACGCAGTATTTT.

The V and J genes are TRBV3-1 and TRBJ2-7, with D tentatively TRBD1 or TRBD2 (5 bases each). V lost 3 bases and J 6 bases, leaving 15 bases between the germline ends. Germline V gene data show CDR1 as LGHDT and CDR2 as YNNKEL (reference sequence). The CDR3 contains 14 residues. The DNA of the CDR3 is TGTGCCAGCAGCCACCTTATCCCAGGGAGCGAGCAGTACTTC. This encodes CASSHLIPGSEQYF.

This clonotype was seen only a few times. This chain links TRBV6-1 with TRBJ2-5; 10 nucleotides line up with TRBD1. Germline trimming cut 6 bases from V and 2 bases from J; bases unmatched to any gene: 6. Germline CDR1 is MNHNS and CDR2 is SASEGT. This CDR3 contains 15 residues. CDR3 DNA sequence: TGTGCCAGCAGCCCCGGGACAGGGGTTCAAGAGACCCAGTACTTC. Encoded protein: CASSPGTGVQETQYF.

This clonotype has only a few counts. This chain links TRBV6-5 with TRBJ2-7; weak D call: TRBD1 (5 bases). The CDR3 sequence is 11 residues long. CDR1 and CDR2 (germline): MNHEY, SVGAGI. Trimming shortened V by 5 bases and J by 6 bases, and 8 bases separated the two germline ends. The CDR3 nucleotides read TGTGCCAGCAGTAGGGGTCCCGAGCAGTACTTC. Its translation: CASSRGPEQYF.

This clonotype was seen a handful of times. J is TRBJ2-5 and V is TRBV28, with D perhaps given as TRBD1 or TRBD2 (5 bases each). The CDR3 totals 15 residues. Germline loops: CDR1 MDHEN, CDR2 SYDVKM. Trimming pared 3 bases from V and 10 bases from J, leaving 21 bases between. CDR3 sequence (DNA): TGTGCCAGCAGTTTCCTCGACAGATTACTCGGGATCCAGTACTTC. Encoded protein: CASSFLDRLLGIQYF. Using reference TRBV28 and TRBJ2-5 for the parts outside the CDR3, the full variable domain is DVKVTQSSRYLVKRTGEKVFLECVQDMDHENMFWYRQDPGLGLRLIYFSYDVKMKEKGDIPEGYSVSREKKERFSLILESASTNQTSMYLCASSFLDRLLGIQYFGPGTRLLVL.

In its sample, this clonotype was seen many times. The chain links TRBV20-1 to TRBJ2-1; 10 positions agree with TRBD2. The CDR3 extends over 14 amino acids. Unmatched junction bases numbered 7, after V lost 2 bases and J lost 9 bases. The germline V gene has CDR1 DFQATT and CDR2 SNEGSKA (reference sequence). Here the CDR3 reads CSARSSGGLSEQFF. In DNA, the CDR3 is TGCAGTGCTAGAAGTAGCGGGGGGTTAAGTGAGCAGTTCTTC.

This clonotype showed up many times. The rearrangement joins TRBV20-1 to TRBJ2-3; TRBD2 matches at 7 bases. The CDR3 loop spans 14 amino acids. The V segment lost 5 bases and the J segment 2 bases; nucleotides outside the gene matches: 7. In germline, CDR1 is DFQATT, CDR2 SNEGSKA (reference sequence). CDR3 sequence: CSAPSGTLTDTQYF. The CDR3 DNA reads as TGCAGTGCTCCCAGCGGGACCCTCACAGATACGCAGTATTTT.